This T cell receptor beta chain came from a study of regulatory T cells. Amplification used 52 TRBV primers and 13 TRBJ primers. The method was immunoSEQ multiplex PCR; TCRdb's version includes in-frame clones alone and lacks a portion of them. Among some 17,000 clones listed, about 92% were seen once. The length of the CDR3 is 14 residues. Trimming pared 0 bases from V and 7 bases from J, leaving 10 bases between. Germline CDR1 reads MNHEY; CDR2 reads SMNVEV (reference sequence). V gene TRBV27 combines with J gene TRBJ2-1; D is perhaps TRBD2 (5 bases). Material for sequencing was CD8+ T cells sorted from blood. This TCR was sampled from a young adult with CD3G deficiency. CDR3 residues: CASSLSGGWNEQFF. In DNA form, the CDR3 reads TGTGCCAGCAGTTTATCTGGCGGGTGGAATGAGCAGTTCTTC.